The clone carrying this T cell receptor beta chain was recorded at least ten times. The data were obtained in a study of neurological immune-mediated disorders. V was shortened by 1 base and J by 1 base, with 9 bases between the two germline ends. This CDR3 region has 15 residues. CDR1 and CDR2 (germline): LGHDT, YNNKEL (reference sequence). TCRdb fed the 5' RACE reads into MiXCR, producing one record per CDR3 protein. This table has around 13,000 distinct CDR3 sequences, about 10% appearing once. Sample: PBMCs. The V gene is TRBV3-1, the J gene TRBJ2-3, with D hard to call. This clonotype was obtained from a woman aged 40 to 55 in good health. The CDR3 protein is CASSQGGSGTDTQYF. CDR3 nucleotides: TGTGCCAGCAGCCAAGGCGGAAGCGGCACAGATACGCAGTATTTT.